This T cell receptor beta chain was documented in a study of radiotherapy plus CTLA-4 blockade in lung cancer. Turning to the study itself: Objective responses emerged in around a sixth of patients, and 31% attained disease control.

Lung cancer patients with chemo-refractory metastatic non-small-cell disease were given focal radiation plus CTLA-4 blockade with ipilimumab. Sequencing was performed with immunoSEQ multiplex PCR; in TCRdb, only in-frame clones are kept and a portion is missing. The data show about 98,000 clones, with about 81% seen just once and 3% to 3.5% held by the top ten. Regarding the study as a whole: The authors reported that early blood T cell clone dynamics, with interferon-beta, best predicted response. Clones derived from tumor TCRs expanded in blood after radiotherapy plus ipilimumab.

Germline CDR1 reads LGHNT; CDR2 reads FRNRAP. J lost 4 bases, V lost 7 bases, and 12 bases had no gene match. This CDR3 spans 16 amino acids. Comments on this clone: The antigen is not known.

Here the sequenced sample was peripheral blood, taken from a patient treated with radiotherapy plus ipilimumab. V is TRBV12-5 and J is TRBJ2-5, with 10 bases that match TRBD1. The TCR was taken from a human donor with non-small cell lung cancer who had a partial response to radiotherapy plus ipilimumab. The CDR3 sequence: CASAPGTGESRETQYF. The CDR3 DNA follows: TGTGCTAGTGCCCCTGGGACAGGGGAATCTCGAGAGACCCAGTACTTC.